The 30 T cell receptor beta chains given below trace back to one sample, sequenced in a study of shared clonotypes between healthy human individuals. The assay was immunoSEQ multiplex PCR, and TCRdb's table has in-frame clones only and misses some. The profile covers 450,000 to 500,000 clones, with roughly 80% appearing a single time and 12% taken by the ten largest. The source material was PBMCs. The receptors come from a woman aged 40 to 50 in good health. Some clones in this sample may be carry-over from other donors' samples.

The gene calls are TRBV7-7 and TRBJ1-5; D perhaps matches TRBD1 (5 bases). V was trimmed by 0 bases and J by 6 bases, leaving 9 bases between them. The CDR3 runs to 14 residues. In germline, CDR1 is SSHAT, CDR2 FNYEAQ (reference sequence). This CDR3 reads CASSLAGVSQPQHF. The CDR3 region has the DNA TGTGCCAGCAGCTTAGCAGGGGTAAGTCAGCCCCAGCATTTT.

The V call is TRBV18, the J call TRBJ2-7; TRBD2 agrees at 8 bases. The J segment lost 5 bases and the V segment lost 3 bases, leaving 6 bases of the junction unmatched. CDR3 size: 14 residues. Germline loops: CDR1 KGHSH, CDR2 LQKENI. The CDR3 reads CASSPGLEKDEQYF. The CDR3 coding sequence is TGTGCCAGCTCACCGGGACTAGAAAAGGACGAGCAGTACTTC.

The chain couples TRBV30 to TRBJ2-1; D is perhaps TRBD2 (7 bases). The CDR3 runs 13 residues. Trimming stripped 3 bases from V and 9 bases from J, with 15 bases between. Germline V gene data show CDR1 as GTSNPN and CDR2 as SVGIG (reference sequence). The CDR3 sequence is CAWSPGGGTEQFF. The DNA of the CDR3 is TGTGCCTGGAGCCCTGGGGGGGGCACTGAGCAGTTCTTC.

This chain joins TRBV7-9 and TRBJ2-3, with TRBD2 as a possible D gene (6 bases). V gave up 3 bases and J gave up 0 bases, with 13 bases separating them. The CDR3 spans 16 residues. From germline, CDR1 is SEHNR and CDR2 FQNEAQ (reference sequence). CDR3 nucleotide sequence: TGTGCCAGCAGCTTTCTGGCCGGGACTAGCACAGATACGCAGTATTTT. It encodes CASSFLAGTSTDTQYF.

The J gene is TRBJ1-4, the V gene TRBV7-6, with D possibly being TRBD1 (5 bases). CDR1 is SGHVS and CDR2 is FNYEAQ in the germline V gene. Trimming removed 3 bases from V and 8 bases from J, with 10 bases in between. The CDR3 runs 13 residues. The CDR3 DNA follows: TGTGCCAGCAGCTTTAGGAGGGGAGAAAAACTGTTTTTT. This codes for CASSFRRGEKLFF.

CDR3 coding DNA: TGTGCCAGCAGCTTAGCGGGAGGGCCTATATACGAGCAGTACTTC. Protein: CASSLAGGPIYEQYF. V is TRBV27 and J is TRBJ2-7; 11 positions agree with TRBD2. This CDR3 spans 15 amino acids. Germline V gene data show CDR1 as MNHEY and CDR2 as SMNVEV (reference sequence). J gave up 4 bases and V 6 bases, and 8 bases lay outside the gene matches.

This chain uses TRBV6-5 with TRBJ1-2; D is unclear. Germline assignment: CDR1 MNHEY and CDR2 SVGAGI. The CDR3 is 13 residues long. Trimming pared 5 bases from V and 3 bases from J, leaving 10 bases between. In nucleotides, the CDR3 is TGTGCCAGCAGTCTCCAGGAATACTATGGCTACACCTTC. It codes for CASSLQEYYGYTF.

The chain joins TRBV4-2 to TRBJ2-2; D perhaps matches TRBD2 (5 bases). The germline gives CDR1 LGHNA, CDR2 YNFKEQ. Trimming shortened V by 1 base and J by 7 bases, and 13 bases separated the two germline ends. This CDR3 has 15 amino acids. CDR3 nucleotides: TGTGCCAGCAGCCAAGTCCCTGGACTGGTCGGGGAGCTGTTTTTT. Translation gives CASSQVPGLVGELFF.

V gene TRBV7-2 combines with J gene TRBJ2-1, with D tentatively TRBD2 (6 bases). V lost 5 bases, J lost 6 bases, and 17 bases lay in between. Germline loops: CDR1 SGHTA, CDR2 FQGNSA. CDR3 length: 15 residues. The CDR3 nucleotides read TGTGCCAGCAGCCCCGAGCGGGCGGTGGGCAATGAGCAGTTCTTC. Translated: CASSPERAVGNEQFF.

This chain uses TRBV18 with TRBJ2-7; D perhaps matches TRBD2 (6 bases). The CDR3 consists of 14 residues. Germline assignment: CDR1 KGHSH and CDR2 LQKENI. The V and J ends lost 3 bases and 2 bases respectively, with 11 bases between them. CDR3 sequence (DNA): TGTGCCAGCTCACCGAACCGGGAGACCTACGAGCAGTACTTC. This sequence encodes CASSPNRETYEQYF.

The rearrangement joins TRBV19 to TRBJ2-1; the D is unclear. In germline, CDR1 is LNHDA, CDR2 SQIVND (reference sequence). With 3 bases removed from V and 8 bases from J, the gap between germline ends came to 8 bases. CDR3 length: 12 amino acids. CDR3 amino acids: CASSMRSYEQFF. The CDR3 bases are TGTGCCAGTAGTATGAGGAGCTATGAGCAGTTCTTC.

This chain joins TRBV14 and TRBJ2-2; D is unclear. The CDR3 has 14 residues. CDR1 and CDR2 (germline): SGHDN, FVKESK. The V end was cut by 0 bases, the J end by 4 bases, with 6 bases between. The CDR3 spells CASSQDGFTGELFF. Written as DNA, the CDR3 is TGTGCCAGCAGCCAAGACGGGTTCACCGGGGAGCTGTTTTTT.

The chain links TRBV2 to TRBJ1-2; D may be TRBD1 (5 bases). Germline V gene sequence: CDR1 SNHLY, CDR2 FYNNEI. The germline V and J ends were trimmed by 11 bases and 0 bases, with 19 bases remaining between them. The CDR3 contains 15 residues. The CDR3 region is CAGHRGVAANYGYTF. CDR3 nucleotide sequence: TGTGCCGGCCACAGAGGGGTGGCTGCTAACTATGGCTACACCTTC. Drawing the rest from reference TRBV2 and TRBJ1-2, the complete variable domain is EPEVTQTPSHQVTQMGQEVILRCVPISNHLYFYWYRQILGQKVEFLVSFYNNEISEKSEIFDDQFSVERPDGSNFTLKIRSTKLEDSAMYFCAGHRGVAANYGYTFGSGTRLTVV.

With respect to this clone: This likely came from a read error, as a far larger clone is one base away. The same CDR3 arises from other DNA sequences in this sample as well. The rearrangement uses TRBV9 and TRBJ1-5, with TRBD1 matching over 7 bases. CDR3 length: 15 residues. Per germline, CDR1 SGDLS and CDR2 YYNGEE. Written as DNA, the CDR3 is TGTGCCAGTAGCGTAGAGGGGGCGCGGGGACAGCCCCAGCATTTT. As protein: CASSVEGARGQPQHF. Based on the CDR3 plus reference TRBV9 and TRBJ1-5, the full variable domain is DSGVTQTPKHLITATGQRVTLRCSPRSGDLSVYWYQQSLDQGLQFLIQYYNGEERAKGNILERFSAQQFPDLHSELNLSSLELGDSALYFCASSVEGARGQPQHFGDGTRLSIL.

This chain uses TRBV4-1 with TRBJ2-3, with D perhaps being TRBD1 or TRBD2 (5 bases each). The CDR3 extends over 16 amino acids. Germline V lookup: CDR1 MGHRA, CDR2 YSYEKL. V was pared by 4 bases and J by 2 bases, with 16 bases between. The CDR3 protein is CASSRAGTSLTDTQYF. CDR3 bases: TGCGCCAGCAGCCGGGCCGGGACCAGCCTCACAGATACGCAGTATTTT.

The chain joins TRBV5-1 to TRBJ2-1, with 8 bases aligning to TRBD2. The J segment lost 8 bases and the V segment lost 4 bases, leaving 2 bases of the junction unmatched. Germline V gene sequence: CDR1 SGHRS, CDR2 YFSETQ. This CDR3 has 12 residues. This chain's CDR3 is CASSPTSDEQFF. For the CDR3, the DNA is TGCGCCAGCAGCCCGACTAGCGATGAGCAGTTCTTC.

This chain uses TRBV9 with TRBJ1-2, with 8 bases aligning to TRBD1. Germline CDR1 and CDR2: SGDLS and YYNGEE. V shed 4 bases and J 7 bases; nucleotides not matched to a gene: 12. The CDR3 contains 15 residues. The CDR3 nucleotides read TGTGCCAGCAGCAGAACCGGACAGGGAATCGCTGGCTACACCTTC. Amino acids: CASSRTGQGIAGYTF.

This clone occurred a few times. The V gene is TRBV4-1, the J gene TRBJ2-7, with D possibly being TRBD1 (6 bases). CDR1 and CDR2 (germline): MGHRA, YSYEKL. The CDR3 runs to 15 residues. Trimming removed 2 bases from V and 1 base from J, with 12 bases in between. This chain's CDR3 is CASSQPGATSYEQYF. CDR3 DNA sequence: TGCGCCAGCAGCCAACCAGGGGCGACTTCCTACGAGCAGTACTTC.

The chain uses TRBV7-8 and TRBJ2-7, with D perhaps matching TRBD1 (6 bases). Germline CDR1 SGHVS, CDR2 FQNEAQ. The CDR3 has 14 amino acids. V gave up 5 bases and J gave up 2 bases, with 13 bases separating them. The chain's CDR3 is CASSPRGGTYEQYF. The CDR3 DNA is TGTGCCAGCAGCCCCCGAGGGGGTACCTACGAGCAGTACTTC.

V usage is TRBV5-1 and J usage is TRBJ2-7, with a possible D match to TRBD2 (7 bases). This CDR3 is built from 17 residues. V was clipped by 0 bases and J by 0 bases, with 16 bases between them. Germline V CDR1 and CDR2: SGHRS, YFSETQ. The CDR3 sequence: CASSLDGGGAGSYEQYF. The DNA for the CDR3 is TGCGCCAGCAGCTTGGATGGGGGGGGCGCCGGCTCCTACGAGCAGTACTTC.

This clone came up once. J is TRBJ2-3 and V is TRBV7-9; 8 nucleotides match TRBD2. The CDR3 totals 11 residues. Germline V gene data show CDR1 as SEHNR and CDR2 as FQNEAQ (reference sequence). V lost 7 bases to trimming and J lost 8 bases; unmatched junction nucleotides: 2. The CDR3 protein is CASNREGTQYF. The CDR3, as DNA: TGTGCCAGCAACCGGGAGGGTACGCAGTATTTT.

This clone has a handful of counts. The J gene is TRBJ1-2, the V gene TRBV11-2; D is possibly TRBD1 (5 bases). Trimming removed 5 bases from V and 4 bases from J, with 14 bases in between. This CDR3 region has 14 residues. From germline, CDR1 is SGHAT and CDR2 FQNNGV. The CDR3 nucleotides are TGTGCCAGCAGCAACAACCAGGGTAGCTATGGCTACACCTTC. It translates to CASSNNQGSYGYTF.

This clone came up once. The chain has TRBV19 and TRBJ1-3, with D unresolved. The CDR3 is made up of 16 amino acids. Trimming took 4 bases from V and 0 from J, leaving 13 bases between them. Germline values: CDR1 LNHDA, CDR2 SQIVND (reference sequence). CDR3 region: CASSRTFSPSGNTIYF. Written as DNA, the CDR3 is TGTGCCAGTAGTAGGACGTTCAGCCCCTCTGGAAACACCATATATTTT.

In this sample, this clone turned up a few times. The gene calls are TRBV21-1 and TRBJ2-7; no DNA check was done on the table's D call, TRBD2. TRBV21-1 is marked as a pseudogene. This CDR3 region has 15 residues. The CDR3 DNA follows: TGTGCCAGCAGCAAAGTTGACCGGGAGGTATACGAGCAGTACTTC. This gives the protein CASSKVDREVYEQYF.

The CDR3 nucleotides are TGTGCCAGCAGTGCTAATGGGAGACTAGGCGCTGAAGCTTTCTTT. This codes for CASSANGRLGAEAFF. This chain links TRBV2 with TRBJ1-1; D gene ambiguous. This CDR3 contains 15 residues. Trimming pared 4 bases from V and 6 bases from J, leaving 18 bases between. CDR1 and CDR2 (germline): SNHLY, FYNNEI.

A single count supports this clone. The CDR3: CASSLSGGTGKNIQYF. DNA for the CDR3: TGTGCCAGCAGCTTGTCGGGAGGGACAGGGAAAAACATTCAGTACTTC. The chain combines TRBV7-2 with TRBJ2-4, with D perhaps TRBD1 (9 bases). V was shortened by 3 bases and J by 4 bases, with 16 bases between the two germline ends. Germline loops: CDR1 SGHTA, CDR2 FQGNSA. The CDR3 loop spans 16 amino acids.

Comment on this clone: With only one base between it and a far larger clone, this is likely a read error. V and J are TRBV4-3 and TRBJ2-2, with 7 positions matching TRBD2. The V and J ends lost 0 bases and 6 bases, in that order; junction bases with no gene match: 7. Germline CDR1 is LGHNA and CDR2 is YSLEER. The CDR3 spans 16 residues. The CDR3 DNA reads as TGCGCCAGCAGCCAAGATGCGCTGGGAGGGCCCGGGGAGCTGTTTTTT. Protein: CASSQDALGGPGELFF.

This chain links TRBV11-3 with TRBJ2-2, with D perhaps given as TRBD1 or TRBD2 (5 bases each). Germline V CDR1 and CDR2: SGHNT, YENEEA. The CDR3 contains 15 residues. V lost 5 bases to trimming and J lost 4 bases, with 14 bases between them. CDR3 sequence reads: CASSQGVEGTGELFF. CDR3 bases: TGTGCCAGCAGCCAGGGAGTAGAGGGCACCGGGGAGCTGTTTTTT.

CDR3 protein: CASSPTAATSGSFYNEQFF. The DNA of the CDR3 is TGTGCCAGCAGCCCTACCGCTGCTACTAGCGGGAGTTTCTACAATGAGCAGTTCTTC. The chain combines TRBV21-1 with TRBJ2-1; the tabulated D call, TRBD2, remains unverified against the DNA. TRBV21-1 is marked as a pseudogene. CDR3 size: 19 residues.

V and J are TRBV5-5 and TRBJ2-3, with D hard to call. The CDR3 runs 15 residues. Germline assignment: CDR1 SGHKS and CDR2 YYEKEE (reference sequence). Trimming pared 0 bases from V and 5 bases from J, leaving 13 bases between. Here the CDR3 DNA reads TGTGCCAGCAGCTTGGTTTTGGGCAGTGGAGATACGCAGTATTTT. Its translation: CASSLVLGSGDTQYF.